The 9 T cell receptor beta chains in this list originate from one sample, sequenced in a study of beta chain features in type 1 diabetes. These receptors' targets are unknown. Whole-study findings and limits: Shorter TCRB CDR3s, moderately but significantly so, marked every one of the four CD4+ subsets in Type 1 diabetes patients.

Expressed TCRB transcripts were sequenced because the isolated RNA had all been reverse transcribed beforehand. Clones were read by immunoSEQ multiplex PCR, and TCRdb kept only the in-frame ones, dropping some. The repertoire includes about 700,000 clones, around 15% of them detected once, and about 0.02% sits in the top ten. Source material: naive CD4+ T cells from blood. The receptors stem from a man between 18 and 29 years old with type 1 diabetes.

This clone was seen a few times. The rearrangement uses TRBV30 and TRBJ2-3; 11 nucleotides agree with TRBD1. Germline assignment: CDR1 GTSNPN and CDR2 SVGIG (reference sequence). There are 14 residues in the CDR3. V dropped 6 bases and J dropped 6; count of bases not matched to a gene: 8. CDR3 DNA sequence: TGTGCCTGCCCGCCGGGACAGGGGGGGGATACGCAGTATTTT. Protein product: CACPPGQGGDTQYF.

Only a few counts were recorded for this clone. The V and J genes are TRBV5-1 and TRBJ1-3, with D uncertain. The CDR3 runs to 16 residues. V shed 0 bases and J shed 3 bases, with 13 bases lying between them. CDR1 SGHRS and CDR2 YFSETQ come from the germline V gene. CDR3 region: CASSLEAVADGNTIYF. CDR3 DNA: TGCGCCAGCAGCTTGGAGGCGGTCGCGGATGGAAACACCATATATTTT.

The rearrangement joins TRBV2 to TRBJ2-4; D ambiguous. The CDR3 consists of 12 residues. Trimming took 8 bases from V and 6 from J, leaving 11 bases between them. CDR1 and CDR2 (germline): SNHLY, FYNNEI. The CDR3 sequence is CASGSDVNIQYF. The CDR3 DNA reads TGTGCCAGCGGATCGGATGTAAACATTCAGTACTTC.

This clone was counted only a few times. The V gene is TRBV6-5, the J gene TRBJ1-5, with D perhaps TRBD1 (6 bases). V lost 5 bases to trimming and J lost 0 bases, with 11 bases between them. The CDR3 is 15 residues long. Looked up from germline, CDR1 is MNHEY and CDR2 is SVGAGI. The CDR3 here is CASSRTEHSNQPQHF. CDR3 bases: TGTGCCAGCAGTCGGACAGAGCATAGCAATCAGCCCCAGCATTTT.

The V gene is TRBV19, the J gene TRBJ2-1; no firm D call. CDR3 length equals 13 residues. The V end lost 7 bases, the J end lost 2 bases, and 9 bases lay between the germline ends. The germline gives CDR1 LNHDA, CDR2 SQIVND (reference sequence). CDR3 in amino acids: CASTLGTYNEQFF. In DNA form, the CDR3 reads TGTGCCAGTACTTTGGGGACCTACAATGAGCAGTTCTTC.

This clone came up a few times. The chain employs TRBV13 and TRBJ1-1, with D possibly being TRBD1 (5 bases). V was cut by 5 bases and J by 4 bases, with 14 bases left in between. Looked up from germline, CDR1 is PRHDT and CDR2 is FYEKMQ (reference sequence). The CDR3 has 14 amino acids. CDR3 DNA sequence: TGTGCCAGCAGCCCCGCAGGGACCGTCACTGAAGCTTTCTTT. Its protein product is CASSPAGTVTEAFF.

This chain joins TRBV5-4 and TRBJ2-2; TRBD1 matches 7 bases. CDR3 length: 15 amino acids. Germline assignment: CDR1 SGHNT and CDR2 YYREEE (reference sequence). V was clipped by 0 bases and J by 5 bases; unmatched bases: 4. CDR3 nucleotide sequence: TGTGCCAGCAGCTTGGGGACAGGCGCTACCGGGGAGCTGTTTTTT. The encoded protein is CASSLGTGATGELFF.

This clone occurred a few times. J is TRBJ1-2 and V is TRBV6-6, with D perhaps matching TRBD1 (5 bases). The V and J ends lost 6 bases and 7 bases respectively, with 12 bases between them. Germline V gene lookup returns CDR1 MNHNY and CDR2 SVGAGI (reference sequence). The CDR3 extends over 12 amino acids. CDR3: CASSRERSGYTF. The CDR3 nucleotides are TGTGCCAGCAGCAGGGAGAGGAGTGGCTACACCTTC.

J is TRBJ2-3 and V is TRBV7-3; 11 nucleotides line up with TRBD1. Unmatched junction bases numbered 4, after V lost 5 bases and J lost 0 bases. From germline, CDR1 is SGHTA and CDR2 FQGTGA. The CDR3 is made up of 16 amino acids. The CDR3 here is CASSPRDRGSTDTQYF. As DNA, the CDR3 is TGTGCCAGCAGCCCCCGGGACAGGGGGAGCACAGATACGCAGTATTTT.